The 30 T cell receptor beta chains listed next were all sequenced from one sample in a study of radiotherapy plus CTLA-4 blockade in lung cancer (dated by TCRdb to the late 2010s). The protocol used for the library was the immunoSEQ multiplex PCR assay. TCRdb took this table from immuneACCESS and kept in-frame rearrangements with V and J called. Such tables lack part of the clones; where checked against another copy, unresolved V genes explain under half of the gap, and the rest is unexplained. Present in this sample are 65,000 to 85,000 clones, 65% to 85% of which were seen just once. Together, the top ten hold roughly 15% of the sample. The specimen comprised peripheral blood, sampled from a patient treated with radiotherapy plus ipilimumab. The receptors shown here come from a human donor with non-small cell lung cancer whose response to radiotherapy plus ipilimumab could not be evaluated. Some clones in this sample may be carry-over from other donors' samples.

This sequence joins TRBV19 and TRBJ1-2, with TRBD1 matching over 8 bases. The CDR3 totals 15 residues. Looked up from germline, CDR1 is LNHDA and CDR2 is SQIVND (reference sequence). V gave up 4 bases and J gave up 4 bases; unmatched junction bases: 8. The DNA of the CDR3 is TGTGCCAGTAGTAGGTCCAGGGGGCCGGGCTATGGCTACACCTTC. This translates into CASSRSRGPGYGYTF.

V usage is TRBV5-1 and J usage is TRBJ2-7; 7 bases are a match to TRBD2. The CDR3 has 15 amino acids. The germline gives CDR1 SGHRS, CDR2 YFSETQ. Trimming cost V 4 bases and J 0 bases; bases outside gene matches: 7. For the CDR3, the DNA is TGCGCCAGCAGCGCTCGGGGGGTTAGCTCCTACGAGCAGTACTTC. Translating it yields CASSARGVSSYEQYF.

The genes are TRBV2 and TRBJ2-5; 8 bases fit TRBD1. Germline V CDR1 and CDR2: SNHLY, FYNNEI. This CDR3 is built from 12 residues. The V and J ends lost 8 bases and 3 bases, in that order; junction bases with no gene match: 2. CDR3 sequence reads: CASATGEETQYF. CDR3 DNA sequence: TGTGCCAGCGCGACAGGGGAAGAGACCCAGTACTTC.

The chain employs TRBV7-8 and TRBJ1-6; tentative D call: TRBD1 (6 bases). Germline V CDR1 and CDR2: SGHVS, FQNEAQ. There are 15 residues in the CDR3. V was cut by 6 bases and J by 5 bases, with 14 bases left in between. CDR3 nucleotide sequence: TGTGCCAGCAGTCCGAGGTCAGGGGATAATTCACCCCTCCACTTT. Translating it yields CASSPRSGDNSPLHF.

V and J are TRBV6-5 and TRBJ1-1; D possibly corresponds to TRBD1 (5 bases). Germline lookup yields CDR1 MNHEY and CDR2 SVGAGI. V was clipped by 7 bases and J by 4 bases, with 16 bases between them. The CDR3 is 14 amino acids. The CDR3 DNA reads as TGTGCCAGCACCCTACTGGCCGGGGGCACTGAAGCTTTCTTT. As protein: CASTLLAGGTEAFF.

This chain connects TRBV6-1 to TRBJ2-5, with TRBD1 matching 9 bases. The assigned J gene may be wrong: the sequence end matches TRBJ2-7 better. This CDR3 has 14 amino acids. Germline lookup yields CDR1 MNHNS and CDR2 SASEGT. In DNA form, the CDR3 reads TGTGCCAGCAGTAGGACAGGGGACTCCTACGAGCAGTACTTC. This encodes CASSRTGDSYEQYF.

This clone has a handful of counts. Written as DNA, the CDR3 is TGTGCCAGCAGCTTAGTTGGCACAGGGGGTCAAGCTTTCTTT. Protein: CASSLVGTGGQAFF. This chain uses TRBV11-2 with TRBJ1-1, with 8 bases aligning to TRBD1. CDR1 SGHAT and CDR2 FQNNGV come from the germline V gene. The CDR3 totals 14 residues. Trimming at V came to 1 base and at J to 9 bases, leaving 7 bases not matched to a gene.

The chain recombines TRBV9 with TRBJ2-1; maybe TRBD2 (6 bases). The V end lost 4 bases, the J end lost 7 bases, and 15 bases lay between the germline ends. Germline CDR1 and CDR2: SGDLS and YYNGEE. The CDR3 runs 14 residues. CDR3 loop: CASSSLSGGNEQFF. As DNA, the CDR3 is TGTGCCAGCAGCTCTCTCTCCGGGGGAAATGAGCAGTTCTTC. The full variable domain, with the rest looked up from reference TRBV9 and TRBJ2-1, is DSGVTQTPKHLITATGQRVTLRCSPRSGDLSVYWYQQSLDQGLQFLIQYYNGEERAKGNILERFSAQQFPDLHSELNLSSLELGDSALYFCASSSLSGGNEQFFGPGTRLTVL.

This chain links TRBV7-2 with TRBJ2-3, with no clear D. The CDR3 is 16 amino acids. With 2 bases removed from V and 0 bases from J, the gap between germline ends came to 12 bases. The germline CDR1 and CDR2 sequences are SGHTA and FQGNSA. Written as DNA, the CDR3 is TGTGCCAGCAGCTTATTGGGCGTTGCTAGCACAGATACGCAGTATTTT. This codes for CASSLLGVASTDTQYF.

This rearrangement joins TRBV9 to TRBJ1-5; TRBD1 matches at 12 bases. V dropped 3 bases and J dropped 1; count of bases not matched to a gene: 2. The CDR3 spans 16 residues. Per the germline V gene, CDR1 is SGDLS and CDR2 is YYNGEE. This CDR3 reads CASSGGQGASNQPQHF. The DNA of the CDR3 is TGTGCCAGCAGCGGGGGACAGGGGGCGAGCAATCAGCCCCAGCATTTT.

V usage is TRBV9 and J usage is TRBJ1-2; 9 bases are shared with TRBD1. Trimming removed 0 bases from V and 4 bases from J; junction bases left unmatched: 4. Germline-derived CDR1 and CDR2 are SGDLS and YYNGEE. The CDR3 is 15 amino acids. CDR3 sequence reads: CASSVGGTGSYGYTF. The DNA for the CDR3 is TGTGCCAGCAGCGTAGGGGGGACAGGGAGCTATGGCTACACCTTC.

This clone came up once. The chain recombines TRBV7-9 with TRBJ2-3, with TRBD2 identical over 9 bases. The CDR3 sequence is 15 residues long. In germline, CDR1 is SEHNR, CDR2 FQNEAQ (reference sequence). Losses at the gene ends were 4 bases for V and 4 bases for J; bases not matched to a gene: 6. CDR3 protein: CASSSTGLAPDTQYF. CDR3 DNA: TGTGCCAGCAGCTCGACGGGACTAGCCCCAGATACGCAGTATTTT.

V is TRBV6-1 and J is TRBJ2-2, with a possible D match to TRBD1 (5 bases). The V end was cut by 10 bases, the J end by 0 bases, with 15 bases between. CDR3 length: 15 residues. CDR1 and CDR2 from the germline V gene are MNHNS and SASEGT. CDR3 bases: TGTGCCACCTCCCCCGGCAGGGCGAACACCGGGGAGCTGTTTTTT. This gives the protein CATSPGRANTGELFF.

V and J are TRBV15 and TRBJ2-3, with a possible D match to TRBD1 (5 bases). Trimming pared 0 bases from V and 1 base from J, leaving 8 bases between. CDR1 LNHNV and CDR2 YYDKDF come from the germline V gene (reference sequence). The CDR3 extends over 15 amino acids. CDR3: CATSREWGGTDTQYF. The CDR3 coding sequence is TGTGCCACCAGCAGAGAATGGGGCGGCACAGATACGCAGTATTTT.

This clone has just one count. The chain combines TRBV30 with TRBJ2-3, with unresolved D. CDR1 GTSNPN and CDR2 SVGIG come from the germline V gene (reference sequence). The CDR3 is 13 amino acids. V was clipped by 5 bases and J by 4 bases, with 13 bases between them. DNA for the CDR3: TGTGCCTGGGGCCCCTCCGGAGCAGATACGCAGTATTTT. As protein: CAWGPSGADTQYF.

This clone showed up just a few times. The chain employs TRBV11-3 and TRBJ2-4, with D possibly matching TRBD2 (6 bases). This CDR3 comprises 13 residues. The germline gives CDR1 SGHNT, CDR2 YENEEA. Trimming left V 4 bases short and J 9 bases short, with 13 bases between. The CDR3 DNA sequence: TGTGCCAGCAGCTCGGAGGCGGAGGGCATTCAGTACTTC. Its protein is CASSSEAEGIQYF.

This clone appeared a single time. The V call is TRBV7-2, the J call TRBJ2-3; D call uncertain. In germline, CDR1 is SGHTA, CDR2 FQGNSA. V was trimmed by 4 bases and J by 0 bases, leaving 8 bases between them. The CDR3 has 14 residues. The CDR3 DNA reads TGTGCCAGCAGCTCTTTATCTAGCACAGATACGCAGTATTTT. It specifies CASSSLSSTDTQYF.

The chain couples TRBV2 to TRBJ1-5; the D is unclear. The CDR3 spans 14 residues. V was trimmed by 6 bases and J by 3 bases, leaving 12 bases between them. Germline V gene lookup returns CDR1 SNHLY and CDR2 FYNNEI. The CDR3 is CASREGLPNQPQHF. DNA for the CDR3: TGTGCCAGCAGAGAGGGCCTCCCCAATCAGCCCCAGCATTTT.

This clone was observed a single time. The V and J genes are TRBV7-2 and TRBJ2-5, with 13 nucleotides matching TRBD2. J lost 5 bases, V lost 2 bases, and 5 bases had no gene match. Germline CDR1 and CDR2: SGHTA and FQGNSA. The CDR3 has 16 residues. CDR3 DNA: TGTGCCAGCAGCTTATTTACTAGCGGGGGGGTGGAGACCCAGTACTTC. Its protein product is CASSLFTSGGVETQYF.

The rearrangement joins TRBV7-6 to TRBJ2-7, with D possibly matching TRBD1 (6 bases). V was pared by 5 bases and J by 4 bases, with 9 bases between. The CDR3 runs 12 residues. CDR1 is SGHVS, CDR2 FNYEAQ, per germline. The CDR3 region is CASSTRGYEQYF. The CDR3 coding sequence is TGTGCCAGCAGCACCAGGGGTTACGAGCAGTACTTC.

This clone was found once. The chain uses TRBV18 and TRBJ1-2; D remains unclear. CDR3 size: 13 residues. Germline lookup yields CDR1 KGHSH and CDR2 LQKENI. Between the trimmed V and J ends, which lost 2 bases and 6 bases, there was a span of 10 bases. The DNA of the CDR3 is TGTGCCAGCTCACCAGCTGGCGCGGATGGCTACACCTTC. Translating gives CASSPAGADGYTF.

Written as DNA, the CDR3 is TGTGCCAGCAGCTTAGGGAACGCAGGGTCTATCACAGATACGCAGTATTTT. It specifies CASSLGNAGSITDTQYF. J is TRBJ2-3 and V is TRBV7-6, with D possibly being TRBD1 (5 bases). The V end lost 1 base, the J end lost 2 bases, and 16 bases lay between the germline ends. The CDR3 runs to 17 residues. Per germline, CDR1 SGHVS and CDR2 FNYEAQ.

The chain carries TRBV18 and TRBJ1-2; TRBD1 might be the D (5 bases). This CDR3 has 14 residues. The V gene lost 3 bases and the J gene lost 2 bases, with 10 bases spanning the gap. Germline assignment: CDR1 KGHSH and CDR2 LQKENI. CDR3 sequence reads: CASSPAGRNYGYTF. The DNA of the CDR3 is TGTGCCAGCTCACCGGCAGGGAGGAACTATGGCTACACCTTC.

This rearrangement joins TRBV6-1 to TRBJ1-3; D is possibly TRBD1 (6 bases). V was shortened by 9 bases and J by 1 base, with 16 bases between the two germline ends. There are 15 residues in the CDR3. Germline values: CDR1 MNHNS, CDR2 SASEGT. The DNA for the CDR3 is TGTGCCAGTGAGCTACAGGGTTTTTCTGGAAACACCATATATTTT. This translates into CASELQGFSGNTIYF.

The chain has TRBV5-8 and TRBJ1-3; the D is unclear. Germline V gene lookup returns CDR1 SGHTS and CDR2 YDEGEE. V was pared by 4 bases and J by 4 bases, with 12 bases between. This CDR3 contains 14 residues. The CDR3: CASSAGWNGNTIYF. The CDR3 nucleotides are TGTGCCAGCAGCGCGGGTTGGAACGGAAACACCATATATTTT.

V is TRBV15 and J is TRBJ2-5; D is possibly TRBD1 (6 bases). The V end lost 5 bases, the J end lost 1 base, and 17 bases lay between the germline ends. Germline V lookup: CDR1 LNHNV, CDR2 YYDKDF (reference sequence). This CDR3 is built from 16 residues. The CDR3 nucleotides are TGTGCCACCAGCCCCCCCGCCCGGGACATCCAAGAGACCCAGTACTTC. Translated, it gives CATSPPARDIQETQYF. The full variable domain, its missing parts supplied by reference TRBV15 and TRBJ2-5, is DAMVIQNPRYQVTQFGKPVTLSCSQTLNHNVMYWYQQKSSQAPKLLFHYYDKDFNNEADTPDNFQSRRPNTSFCFLDIRSPGLGDTAMYLCATSPPARDIQETQYFGPGTRLLVL.

CDR3 protein: CASSISPNYGYTF. Here the CDR3 DNA reads TGCGCCAGCAGCATCAGTCCTAACTATGGCTACACCTTC. The chain couples TRBV5-1 to TRBJ1-2; D is undetermined. The germline V and J ends were trimmed by 4 bases and 0 bases, with 7 bases remaining between them. The CDR3 covers 13 residues. The germline gives CDR1 SGHRS, CDR2 YFSETQ.

The chain recombines TRBV7-2 with TRBJ2-7; possibly TRBD2 for D (6 bases). Trimming shortened V by 0 bases and J by 5 bases, and 11 bases separated the two germline ends. Germline CDR1 is SGHTA and CDR2 is FQGNSA. The CDR3 totals 14 residues. The CDR3, as DNA: TGTGCCAGCAGCTTAGCGTGGGGGGACCACGAGCAGTACTTC. It is translated as CASSLAWGDHEQYF.

The chain is built from TRBV29-1 and TRBJ1-1; 8 positions match TRBD1. CDR1 is SQVTM and CDR2 is ANQGSEA in the germline V gene. Losses at the gene ends were 4 bases for V and 3 bases for J; bases not matched to a gene: 10. The CDR3 loop spans 15 amino acids. DNA for the CDR3: TGCAGCGTTGTCGACAGGGGAAGGGGGGACACTGAAGCTTTCTTT. Protein sequence: CSVVDRGRGDTEAFF.

V gene TRBV9 combines with J gene TRBJ2-1; 8 nucleotides line up with TRBD2. The J segment lost 5 bases and the V segment lost 2 bases, leaving 9 bases of the junction unmatched. Germline lookup yields CDR1 SGDLS and CDR2 YYNGEE. The CDR3 consists of 16 residues. The CDR3 nucleotides read TGTGCCAGCAGCGTGGGGGTGGCGGGGGGTGACAATGAGCAGTTCTTC. It specifies CASSVGVAGGDNEQFF.